This T cell receptor beta chain was identified during a study of human T cells and chemical hapten exposure (dated by TCRdb to the early 2020s). Regarding the complete study: For sensitization, 2% DPC in acetone was applied to a 2 cm by 2 cm area of upper inner arm skin. Weekly therapeutic DPC doses were additionally applied to the scalp of patients throughout the roughly 23-week study period. Patch testing on the upper back used Finn chambers containing 0.01% DPC, with scoring done after 6 days according to International Contact Dermatitis Research Group standards. Alopecia areata with under or over 50% scalp involvement, alopecia totalis and alopecia universalis were represented in the patient cohort, which was mostly female. The libraries were sequenced as a pool, and the TCR yield per sample differed mostly because of small variations in library volumes within the pool. This study followed changes in the peripheral blood TCR repertoire in vivo during primary and secondary sensitization of alopecia patients to the hapten diphenylcyclopropenone (DPC). Blood samples were taken from patients before sensitization (week 0) and then at 2, 6 and about 24 weeks after DPC sensitization. Twenty-nine alopecia patients provided blood for TCR sequencing at one to four time points (pre-sensitization, 2, 6 and 24 weeks).

Overall study results and their limits: Because all patients had alopecia, a presumed autoimmune disease, the immune response of the patients might differ from that of healthy individuals. Expanded TCRs formed significantly more large CDR3 similarity clusters than pre-sensitization or healthy control sets, consistent with antigen-driven responses. After repeated subsampling, the strength of the expansion versus patch-test correlation and the threshold at which it became significant changed. No change with DPC sensitization was found in the number of TCRs above 1 in 1000 frequency, and no evidence of global repertoire structure alterations was found. The number of PT1 expanded TCRs positively correlated with patch test score, significant at thresholds 8, 16 and 32 but not 4.

A distance of 15 bases separates the germline ends of V and J, which lose 5 bases and 2 bases respectively. The CDR3 runs 15 residues from the cysteine to the phenylalanine. The sequence is cut down to CDR3 DNA, 45 bases in frame from base 1. According to the germline V gene (reference sequence), CDR1 reads SGHAT and CDR2 reads FQDESV. For this clonotype: Its antigen remains unidentified. Base qualities are not provided; no much larger clone lies one nucleotide away.

The intended sense of this specimen's time point label: pre-sensitization, week 0. Interpreted using the paper, the treatment or condition label stands for: therapeutic diphenylcyclopropenone sensitization with weekly scalp DPC. At every patch-test visit, the blood draw took place before the patch test was put on. Patients were eligible if aged 18 to 70, diagnosed with alopecia and judged suitable for DPC therapy, and pregnant patients were excluded. Total RNA was extracted from unfractionated whole blood that had been collected in Tempus Blood RNA tubes. Library method: RACE. For sequencing, a NextSeq 500 was employed. During library preparation, unique molecular identifiers were attached to individual cDNA molecules so that TCRs could be counted in a quantitative, reproducible way. Each blood RNA sample was used to sequence both TCR alpha and TCR beta chains. The paper's data handling went like this. A median of approximately 100,000 TCRs per sample was observed, with a range of roughly 23,224 to 700,000. The Decombinator software suite was used to annotate V, J and CDR3 in the TCR reads. To make PS versus PT1 abundance plots, every sample was subsampled to the same number of TCRs (28,000). Expanded TCRs were defined as absent before sensitization and observed at least eight times at the 2-week time point. TCRdb passed the public sequencing reads through fastp at Q25 and MiXCR, retaining productive beta sequences. Every entry covers one CDR3 protein and lists the most common genes and DNA from its rows. The V and J calls reflect TCRdb's pipeline rather than the authors' work. The sample records some 70,000 distinct CDR3 sequences, about a tenth of which are singletons. The biggest ten clones account for approximately 5% of the sample.

This receptor was taken from a woman aged 50 to 60 with alopecia areata. Some clones in this sample may be carry-over from other donors' samples. The sample here was whole blood, taken in connection with sensitization to the hapten diphenylcyclopropenone (DPC). Recombination linked TRBV11-1 to TRBJ2-5; tentative D gene TRBD2, with 6 bases matching. The nucleotide sequence is given as TGTGCCAGCAGCCGGGGGACTTTGGTACAAGAGACCCAGTACTTC. Translated, it reads CASSRGTLVQETQYF.